This T cell receptor beta chain derives from a study of early T cells in non-severe SARS-CoV-2 infection (TCRdb year 2021). General notes on the study: Because TCR sequencing was done on bulk RNA from unsorted whole blood, the alpha and beta chains could not be paired. General conclusions and limits of the study: VDJdb matching was skewed toward anti-spike CD8 responses and likely underestimated virus-specific expansions by missing private and CD4 specificities.

Libraries came from 5' RACE. The run used a NextSeq 500. Unique molecular identifiers were attached to individual cDNA molecules in the TCR library protocol so that sequencing error and PCR bias could be corrected. TCR alpha and beta chains were both sequenced, and the abundances of alpha and beta sequences in each sample were closely correlated with each other. The source study handled its data this way. Decombinator V4 was used to annotate TCR sequences for V gene, J gene and CDR3. TCRs were defined as expanded if a significant change between any two time points was detected under a Poisson model with p below 0.0001. TCR abundances were normalised to the total number of TCRs sequenced per sample and were expressed as counts per million. TRAV1-2 paired with TRAJ12, TRAJ20 or TRAJ33 defined MAIT TCRs, while TRAV10 paired with TRAJ18 defined iNKT TCRs. A search of VDJdb, accessed on 1 November 2021, was run for TCRs annotated to CMV, EBV and SARS-CoV-2, with TCRs annotated for multiple antigens excluded. The public reads were run again by TCRdb, first through fastp at Q25 and then through MiXCR, and only productive beta chains were kept. Identical CDR3 protein sequences are pooled into one entry, listed with their most common genes and DNA. The authors' filters were not applied to this entry. In this sample the table shows tens of thousands of distinct CDR3 sequences, about 12% of which occur a single time. About 4% of the sample goes to the ten largest clones.

A case-control design nested within a healthcare worker cohort in London, UK, was used, with weekly nasopharyngeal swab PCR tests and blood sampling performed. Healthcare workers were recruited between 23 and 31 March 2020, during the week of the UK lockdown, and were followed weekly for up to roughly 15 weeks. A note on this clonotype: This receptor's antigen is unknown. Per-base qualities were not stored, and no clone one base away is much larger.

The CDR3, cysteine through phenylalanine, is 17 amino acids long. Only CDR3 DNA is held: 51 bases, read in frame from base 1. V is trimmed back by 1 base and J by 1 base, and the junction contains 5 bases that no gene match accounts for. The CDR1 and CDR2 encoded by the germline V gene are SGHAT and FQNNGV. This receptor was taken from an adult who was a healthcare worker with PCR-confirmed SARS-CoV-2 infection or an uninfected control (not recorded which). Here the chain combines TRBV11-2 and TRBJ2-2, with 8 middle bases fitting TRBD1. The sequenced sample was whole blood. The base sequence is TGTGCCAGCAGCTTAGCAGGGGGCGCAGGGAACACCGGGGAGCTGTTTTTT. It is translated as CASSLAGGAGNTGELFF.